What follows is one T cell receptor beta chain and its context. This specimen includes other DNA sequences encoding the same CDR3. This entry belongs to a study of blood T cell repertoires in COVID-19. About the study: COVID-19 samples from acute and convalescent phases originated in the United States, Italy and Spain. T cells, B-cell-depleted T cells, or PBMCs provided the cDNA or gDNA that served as material.

Germline assignment: CDR1 LNHDA and CDR2 SQIVND (reference sequence). Trimming took 3 bases from V and 0 from J; bases not matched to a gene: 1. The CDR3 runs to 15 residues. Study processing details: Amplification of reference gene primers provided the estimated nucleated cell counts. Sequenced by immunoSEQ multiplex PCR; TCRdb stores in-frame clones only, minus some. V and J calls and clone size are given by that table; D and trimming were obtained from the DNA. The sample holds about 76,000 clones; around 88% are singletons and the top ten take around 8%. Material for sequencing was peripheral blood. This chain connects TRBV19 to TRBJ2-1; 8 nucleotides agree with TRBD2. The clonotype comes from a man aged 30-40 years with acute or convalescent COVID-19. CDR3 region: CASSMSGSSYNEQFF. The CDR3 bases are TGTGCCAGTAGTATGAGCGGGAGCTCCTACAATGAGCAGTTCTTC.